The rows below give T cell receptor beta chains drawn from one sample of a study of sequential checkpoint blockade in melanoma. Method: immunoSEQ multiplex PCR; TCRdb's copy keeps in-frame clones and lacks some. Found here are some 20,000 clones, around four fifths of them singletons; the top ten hold around 52%. The sample here was CD8+ T cells sorted from blood (inferred from file names), taken from a patient given nivolumab and ipilimumab in sequence. The origin of the receptors is a human donor with melanoma. Both conserved end residues are part of each CDR3. The D gene is left open where the match is weak. Rows may omit the clone size; those that give it use once, few, many or a size class.

TRBV29-1	16	TRBD1	TRBJ2-7	-	TGCAGCGTTGTAACGATCTCGGGACAGGGGACCTACGAGCAGTACTTC	CSVVTISGQGTYEQYF
TRBV7-9	15	TRBD1	TRBJ2-3	-	TGTGCCAGCAGCCTAACGGGACAGAGCACAGATACGCAGTATTTT	CASSLTGQSTDTQYF
TRBV18	16	TRBD1	TRBJ2-7	-	TGTGCCAGCTCACGATATGGGACAGGCACCCCCTACGAGCAGTACTTC	CASSRYGTGTPYEQYF
TRBV4-3	15	TRBD1	TRBJ2-7	few	TGCGCCAGCAGCCAAGGGGCGGGACAGGGCTACGAGCAGTACTTC	CASSQGAGQGYEQYF
TRBV6-1	14	-	TRBJ1-6	-	TGTGCCAGCAGTGCCCCCTCCGTATATTCACCCCTCCACTTT	CASSAPSVYSPLHF
TRBV10-3	17	-	TRBJ1-2	few	TGTGCCATCAGTGAGTCGCGAGGCGCCAGCCTAGACTATGGCTACACCTTC	CAISESRGASLDYGYTF
TRBV2	15	TRBD1	TRBJ2-7	once	TGTGCCAGCACTCCTCGCGGACAGGCAACCTACGAGCAGTACTTC	CASTPRGQATYEQYF
TRBV6-1	12	-	TRBJ1-2	-	TGTGCCATCAGTGAAGGGCTTGGTGGCTACACCTTC	CAISEGLGGYTF
TRBV9	14	-	TRBJ1-2	-	TGTGCCAGCAGCGTAGATTCGACACCGGCTGGCTACACCTTC	CASSVDSTPAGYTF
TRBV30	13	-	TRBJ2-2	-	TGTGCCTGGAGTTGGCAGAACACCGGGGAGCTGTTTTTT	CAWSWQNTGELFF
TRBV7-9	13	-	TRBJ2-7	once	TGTGCCAGCAGTCAAGACACGTCCTACGAGCAGTACTTC	CASSQDTSYEQYF
TRBV2	14	TRBD2	TRBJ2-7	-	TGTGCCAGCAGGCCCGCGGGACTAGTCTACGAGCAGTACTTC	CASRPAGLVYEQYF
TRBV30	12	TRBD2	TRBJ2-3	-	TGTGCCACCTCCTACGGGGGGGATACGCAGTATTTT	CATSYGGDTQYF
TRBV27	12	-	TRBJ1-2	few	TGTGCCGCCTTCGGGGGGTTGGATGGCTACACCTTC	CAAFGGLDGYTF
TRBV7-9	19	TRBD2	TRBJ2-5	-	TGTGCCAGCAGCTTATTAGCGGGGGCCCCCTTCCAGGACTTAGGTCCCCAGTACTTC	CASSLLAGAPFQDLGPQYF
TRBV2	13	-	TRBJ2-7	once	TGTGCCAGCAGTGCACAGTTACTCTACGAGCAGTACTTC	CASSAQLLYEQYF
TRBV19	15	TRBD1	TRBJ2-1	-	TGTGCCAGTAGTATCGGACAGGGCCGGGGGAATGAGCAGTTCTTC	CASSIGQGRGNEQFF
TRBV9	14	TRBD1	TRBJ1-2	-	TGTGCCAGCAGCTCCGAGGACAGGCCGTATGGCTACACCTTC	CASSSEDRPYGYTF
TRBV28	22	TRBD2	TRBJ2-1	-	TGTGCCAGCATCAATCCGTCGGGGCAGACTAGCGGGGGTCGTCATGCCTACAATGAGCAGTTCTTC	CASINPSGQTSGGRHAYNEQFF
TRBV15	15	TRBD1	TRBJ1-1	-	TGTGCCACCAGCAGACCCGGGACAGCGAACACTGAAGCTTTCTTT	CATSRPGTANTEAFF